This entry is about one T cell receptor beta chain. Its binding antigen is unknown. Per-base quality was not reported, and no clone a single base away is much larger than it. This sample was taken from a study of T cell responses to AZD1222 COVID-19 vaccine (dated by TCRdb to the early 2020s). At the level of the whole study: AZD1222 recipients given second doses at about 4 weeks or at about 12 weeks were pooled, since spike-specific TCR depth and breadth were not found to differ between the two schedules. A total of about 240 trial participants underwent TCR sequencing, of whom about 210 received two doses of AZD1222 and about 25 received two doses of the MenACWY control vaccine. Enrollment into the trials was organized by age into subgroups of 18-55, 56-69 and 70-plus years, and those subgroups contained approximately 160, 26 and 62 TCR-sequenced participants, respectively.

The sample's time point label is to be understood as: baseline before first vaccination. The vaccinee samples were drawn from two UK trials, COV001 and COV002, one of which was a single-blind randomized controlled phase 2/3 trial testing AZD1222 (ChAdOx1 nCoV-19) in healthy adults. For TCRbeta chain sequencing, PBMC samples from trial participants were taken at day 0 and at day 28 after the second dose. V loses 0 bases, J loses 3 bases, and the germline ends lie 9 bases apart. CDR1 and CDR2, looked up from the germline V gene, are SGDLS and YYNGEE. CDR3 length: 14 amino acids, cysteine to phenylalanine. Solely the CDR3 DNA is kept, with 42 bases framed from the first base. General study outcomes and caveats: Conclusions about previously exposed vaccinees were limited because only a handful of AZD1222 recipients were SARS-CoV-2 seropositive at baseline. Reportedly, close to half of the unique spike-specific TCRs recognized epitopes lying outside the regions that are mutated in the B.1.351 and B.1.1.7 variants. Vaccine-associated CD4 TCRs spanned the whole spike protein, with dominant responses in regions 160-218 and 743-854. Spike-specific TCR breadth and depth rose significantly after two AZD1222 doses compared with day 0 and with MenACWY recipients. The 56-69-year group was small, and its depth increase did not reach significance, likely because of low power. Because no samples from the day 14 peak response were available, repertoires could be characterized only after the peak T cell response. Participants were mostly white British and included more females than males, and it was suggested by the authors that clonal diversity may have been underestimated.

The CDR3 regions of human TCRbeta chains were subjected to immunosequencing. As for the authors' bioinformatics: TCRs in the repertoires were compared against a reference library of SARS-CoV-2-specific TCRs that had been generated with the MIRA antigen-specificity platform. Breadth meant the fraction of unique TCRs that were SARS-CoV-2-associated, whereas depth meant the fraction of total T cells that were SARS-CoV-2-associated. Each spike-specific TCR was assigned to its reactive spike region and to a CD4 or CD8 class using the MIRA data. Log10-transformed breadth and depth values were compared by one-way ANOVA with Sidak's multiple comparisons tests. This immuneACCESS table, as held by TCRdb, lists in-frame sequences with V and J called but not all clones. Of the missing ones, under half trace to an unresolved V gene in checked studies; the others have no known cause. V and J calls and clone size come straight from that table; D and trimming were deduced from the DNA. The sample contains 100,000 to 130,000 clones, roughly 87% of them found a single time. The ten largest clones add up to approximately 4% of the sample.

The rearrangement joined TRBV9 to TRBJ2-5, with the D gene uncertain. Here the sequenced sample was peripheral blood, taken on day 0 of AZD1222 vaccination. The TCR comes from an adult in good health. The CDR3 is CASSVGRMEETQYF. The DNA sequence reads TGTGCCAGCAGCGTAGGCCGGATGGAAGAGACCCAGTACTTC.